Shown below are 22 T cell receptor beta chains from a single sample sequenced in a study of control samples from healthy donors and cancer patients. The assay was immunoSEQ multiplex PCR, and TCRdb's table has in-frame clones only and misses some. Found here are around 130,000 clones, around nine tenths of them singletons; the top ten hold about 3.4%. What was sequenced was blood. The receptor set was obtained from a man aged 50-60 years in good health.

The V gene is TRBV4-2, the J gene TRBJ1-1; a weak D match, TRBD1 (5 bases). The CDR3 spans 12 residues. Looked up from germline, CDR1 is LGHNA and CDR2 is YNFKEQ. V lost 0 bases and J lost 6, with 5 bases in between. DNA for the CDR3: TGTGCCAGCAGCCAAGAGGGGGCTGAAGCTTTCTTT. It is translated as CASSQEGAEAFF.

V is TRBV28 and J is TRBJ1-1, with D perhaps matching TRBD1 (5 bases). The ends were cut back, 6 bases at V and 5 bases at J, with 19 bases in the middle. The CDR3 is 15 amino acids. The germline V gene encodes CDR1 MDHEN and CDR2 SYDVKM. The CDR3 coding sequence is TGTGCCAGCAGCCTCTGGACTCAGGGCCGGACTGAAGCTTTCTTT. Encoded protein: CASSLWTQGRTEAFF.

This chain uses TRBV11-3 with TRBJ2-1; TRBD2 aligns across 11 bases. The CDR3 totals 16 residues. CDR1 is SGHNT and CDR2 is YENEEA in the germline V gene. J gave up 0 bases and V 4 bases, and 2 bases lay outside the gene matches. The CDR3 reads CASSSGLAVSYNEQFF. The CDR3 nucleotides are TGTGCCAGCAGCTCGGGACTAGCGGTCTCCTACAATGAGCAGTTCTTC.

This clone was found once. This chain connects TRBV10-1 to TRBJ2-3, with TRBD2 matching over 7 bases. V was clipped by 3 bases and J by 5 bases; unmatched bases: 8. The CDR3 sequence is 15 residues long. Germline values: CDR1 WNHNN, CDR2 SYGVQD (reference sequence). The CDR3 sequence: CASSERRGSGDTQYF. The CDR3 region has the DNA TGCGCCAGCAGTGAAAGGCGGGGGTCGGGAGATACGCAGTATTTT.

The CDR3 loop is CASSPEYEQYF. The DNA of the CDR3 is TGTGCCAGCAGCCCTGAGTACGAGCAGTACTTC. The chain joins TRBV28 to TRBJ2-7; D remains ambiguous. The ends were cut back, 6 bases at V and 4 bases at J, with 7 bases in the middle. The CDR3 is 11 amino acids. The germline CDR1 and CDR2 sequences are MDHEN and SYDVKM.

This clone was picked up one time. The gene calls are TRBV9 and TRBJ1-2, with 10 bases aligning to TRBD1. The CDR3 is 15 residues long. The germline CDR1 and CDR2 sequences are SGDLS and YYNGEE. The V segment lost 3 bases and the J segment 2 bases; nucleotides outside the gene matches: 4. CDR3 in amino acids: CASSGQGATNYGYTF. The CDR3 DNA reads TGTGCCAGCAGCGGACAGGGGGCTACCAACTATGGCTACACCTTC.

This clone appeared a single time. The V call is TRBV19, the J call TRBJ1-2, with D possibly TRBD1 on 5 matching bases. V lost 7 bases, J lost 8 bases, and 14 bases lay in between. The CDR3 is 12 residues long. The germline V gene encodes CDR1 LNHDA and CDR2 SQIVND (reference sequence). CDR3 loop: CASNQGLVGYTF. The CDR3 DNA sequence: TGTGCCAGTAACCAGGGCCTTGTAGGCTACACCTTC.

The gene calls are TRBV30 and TRBJ2-1; 12 positions agree with TRBD2. The CDR3 spans 16 residues. V lost 2 bases and J lost 6; bases outside the gene matches: 8. The V gene's germline CDR1 is GTSNPN and CDR2 SVGIG (reference sequence). The CDR3 loop reads CAWSPRLAGAPNEQFF. The DNA for the CDR3 is TGTGCCTGGAGTCCCCGACTAGCGGGGGCTCCCAATGAGCAGTTCTTC.

The CDR3: CASREQGATEAFF. CDR3 bases: TGTGCCAGCAGGGAACAGGGGGCAACTGAAGCTTTCTTT. The rearrangement joins TRBV2 to TRBJ1-1; 9 bases are a match to TRBD1. Germline-derived CDR1 and CDR2 are SNHLY and FYNNEI. Trimming took 6 bases from V and 5 from J; bases not matched to a gene: 4. This CDR3 is 13 amino acids long.

The genes are TRBV11-2 and TRBJ2-7; maybe TRBD1 (5 bases). The CDR3 totals 18 residues. Germline V gene lookup returns CDR1 SGHAT and CDR2 FQNNGV. The ends were cut back, 2 bases at V and 4 bases at J, with 24 bases in the middle. CDR3 in DNA: TGTGCCAGCAGCTTAATTCAGGGCAGGACCCTTCAGCCGTACGAGCAGTACTTC. This translates into CASSLIQGRTLQPYEQYF.

The chain is built from TRBV5-8 and TRBJ2-5; the match to TRBD2 covers 9 bases. After removal of 2 bases from V and 3 bases from J, the junction contained 8 bases not matched to a gene. The CDR3 contains 16 residues. Germline CDR1 and CDR2: SGHTS and YDEGEE. The CDR3 here is CASSLGQRGVKETQYF. The DNA of the CDR3 is TGTGCCAGCAGCTTAGGTCAGCGGGGGGTCAAAGAGACCCAGTACTTC. Complete variable domain (other parts from reference TRBV5-8 and TRBJ2-5): EAGVTQSPTHLIKTRGQQATLRCSPISGHTSVYWYQQALGLGLQFLLWYDEGEERNRGNFPPRFSGRQFPNYSSELNVNALELEDSALYLCASSLGQRGVKETQYFGPGTRLLVL.

The chain uses TRBV21-1 and TRBJ1-4; the listed D gene, TRBD1, was not tested against the DNA. TRBV21-1 is described as a pseudogene. The CDR3 runs to 13 residues. The CDR3 DNA sequence: TGTGCCAGCAGCAAGGGGACAGTCGAAAAACTGTTTTTT. It specifies CASSKGTVEKLFF.

CDR3 bases: TGTGCCAGCAGTGAAGGGCAGATTGAAGCTTTCTTT. Its protein is CASSEGQIEAFF. V gene TRBV2 combines with J gene TRBJ1-1; D unresolved. V lost 1 base, J lost 7 bases, and 7 bases lay in between. The CDR3 extends over 12 amino acids. Germline V CDR1 and CDR2: SNHLY, FYNNEI.

This clone appeared once. The genes are TRBV5-1 and TRBJ1-1; D is possibly TRBD1 (5 bases). Trimming removed 0 bases from V and 0 bases from J, with 12 bases in between. CDR3 length: 16 residues. Per germline, CDR1 SGHRS and CDR2 YFSETQ. Here the CDR3 reads CASSLAVGRVNTEAFF. The CDR3, as DNA: TGCGCCAGCAGCTTGGCCGTGGGCAGGGTGAACACTGAAGCTTTCTTT.

The chain couples TRBV5-1 to TRBJ1-4; TRBD1 might be the D (5 bases). The germline V gene encodes CDR1 SGHRS and CDR2 YFSETQ. Trimming cost V 1 base and J 0 bases, with 7 bases left between them. The CDR3 consists of 15 residues. CDR3: CASSLLGATNEKLFF. CDR3 bases: TGCGCCAGCAGCTTGTTGGGGGCAACTAATGAAAAACTGTTTTTT.

CDR3 bases: TGCAGCGATTCCTCCGGGACTAGCACAGATACGCAGTATTTT. Amino acids: CSDSSGTSTDTQYF. This rearrangement joins TRBV29-1 to TRBJ2-3, with D perhaps matching TRBD2 (6 bases). CDR1 and CDR2 from the germline V gene are SQVTM and ANQGSEA. The CDR3 loop spans 14 amino acids. V shed 7 bases and J shed 0 bases, with 14 bases lying between them.

This clone occurred a few times. The V call is TRBV19, the J call TRBJ1-2; no clear D. The CDR3 extends over 13 amino acids. The V gene lost 9 bases and the J gene lost 0 bases, with 11 bases spanning the gap. Per germline, CDR1 LNHDA and CDR2 SQIVND (reference sequence). The DNA for the CDR3 is TGTGCCAGCCAGGATACCGCTAACTATGGCTACACCTTC. Its translation: CASQDTANYGYTF.

The J gene is TRBJ1-5, the V gene TRBV24-1, with D perhaps matching TRBD1 (6 bases). With 7 bases removed from V and 4 bases from J, the gap between germline ends came to 13 bases. This CDR3 has 14 residues. CDR1 and CDR2 from the germline V gene are KGHDR and SFDVKD. The CDR3 reads CATRGAGENQPQHF. Here the CDR3 DNA reads TGTGCCACCAGGGGGGCAGGAGAGAATCAGCCCCAGCATTTT.

CDR3 sequence reads: CASSQDIGRGINYGYTF. CDR3 nucleotide sequence: TGTGCCAGCAGCCAAGATATCGGGAGGGGAATAAACTATGGCTACACCTTC. The chain uses TRBV3-1 (or the pseudogene TRBV3-2) and TRBJ1-2, with D perhaps TRBD1 (5 bases). V was clipped by 0 bases and J by 2 bases, with 16 bases between them. The germline V gene encodes CDR1 LGHDT and CDR2 YNNKEL (reference sequence). CDR3 size: 17 residues.

This chain joins TRBV9 and TRBJ1-3; weak D call: TRBD1 (5 bases). This CDR3 comprises 14 residues. Trimming left V 2 bases short and J 4 bases short, with 10 bases between. The germline V gene encodes CDR1 SGDLS and CDR2 YYNGEE. CDR3 DNA: TGTGCCAGCAGCGTCTCAGGGTCAGGAAACACCATATATTTT. As protein: CASSVSGSGNTIYF.

A word on this clone: The junction does not match germline at one end; this may be a read error. The V and J genes are TRBV14 and TRBJ1-1; possibly TRBD1 for D (6 bases). Germline values: CDR1 SGHDN, CDR2 FVKESK. The CDR3 consists of 12 residues. CDR3 sequence: CASSLGTFYRHF. The CDR3 region has the DNA TGTGCCAGCAGCCTCGGGACATTTTATAGGCATTTT.

The chain combines TRBV29-1 with TRBJ1-1; D perhaps matches TRBD1 (5 bases). V shed 7 bases and J shed 0 bases, with 15 bases lying between them. This CDR3 has 14 amino acids. The germline V gene encodes CDR1 SQVTM and CDR2 ANQGSEA. The CDR3 sequence is CSANPGLLNTEAFF. The CDR3 bases are TGCAGCGCCAACCCAGGGCTCCTGAACACTGAAGCTTTCTTT.